This T cell receptor beta chain is from a study of blood T cells in healthy people across ages. Study results and limitations: Calculation of diversity from one million T cells yielded estimates considered to be underestimates.

Turning to this clonotype: Its specificity is unknown.

The CDR3 spans 13 residues. Germline V gene sequence: CDR1 LNHDA, CDR2 SQIVND (reference sequence). With 3 bases removed from V and 6 bases from J, the gap between germline ends came to 9 bases. PCR was performed a second time for roughly 6 to 12 cycles using a sample-barcoded 5' primer and a J-beta primer mix. There were at least 3 million CDR3-containing paired-end reads obtained from each sample. One entry per CDR3 protein, called by TCRdb with MiXCR from the 5' RACE reads. The table has some 690,000 distinct CDR3 sequences, 22% seen once. The donors, healthy Caucasians from Russia, were aged about 6 to 95.

The clonotype was recovered from a man in his sixties or seventies in good health. The V gene is TRBV19, the J gene TRBJ2-1; no firm D call. The specimen sequenced was blood. The DNA of the CDR3 is TGTGCCAGTAGTATCGTCAGGAGCAATGAGCAGTTCTTC. Its protein product is CASSIVRSNEQFF.